This T cell receptor beta chain was identified during a study of T cell clonality in common variable immunodeficiency. Notes on the study in general: Authors noted CVID clonality's cause needs subpopulation repertoire sequencing.

Each donor provided about 4.5 to 8.5 ml of heparinized whole blood. The repertoire was sequenced with immunoSEQ multiplex PCR; TCRdb's copy has only in-frame clones and lacks some. The sample holds about 52,000 clones, and no clone turns up only once. In its sample, this clone was seen many times. What it binds is unknown. The CDR3 end is not reached by the read, which stops 3 residues before it; the germline J gene fills it in. Trimming cost V 0 bases and J 0 bases; bases outside gene matches: 6. This CDR3 is 16 amino acids long. Germline CDR1 and CDR2: DFQATT and SNEGSKA (reference sequence). This chain joins TRBV20-1 and TRBJ2-7, with 9 bases aligning to TRBD1. Specimen: peripheral blood mononuclear cells. This clonotype was obtained from a person aged 18 to 70 in good health. The CDR3 here is CSAREGQGWSSYEQYF. The covered CDR3 bases are TGCAGTGCTAGAGAGGGACAGGGTTGGAGCTCCTACGAG.